This TCR beta chain emerged from a study of shared clonotypes between healthy human individuals. The CDR3 extends over 12 amino acids. The V end lost 6 bases, the J end lost 4 bases, and 10 bases lay between the germline ends. CDR1 LNHNV and CDR2 YYDKDF come from the germline V gene (reference sequence). Points from the study as a whole: Sampling covered nothing but blood. Tissue TCR repertoires likely differ from those found in blood.

Remarks on this clone: Antigen: not known.

Using immunoSEQ multiplex PCR, the repertoire was profiled, and TCRdb retains in-frame clones only, with some absent. In the table there are about 2.1 million clones, 80% to 95% of which are singletons. Naive CD8 cells comprised CD45RO-negative, CCR7-positively selected cells, excluding terminally differentiated effector memory CD45RA+ cells. The genes are TRBV15 and TRBJ2-7, with TRBD2 as a possible D gene (5 bases). Specimen: naive CD8+ T cells from PBMCs. The sequence derives from a man aged 18 to 35 in good health. Some clones in this sample may be carry-over from other donors' samples. The DNA of the CDR3 is TGTGCCACCAGTCACCCGGGGTACGAGCAGTACTTC. It yields the protein CATSHPGYEQYF. Full variable domain (outside the CDR3, taken from reference TRBV15 and TRBJ2-7): DAMVIQNPRYQVTQFGKPVTLSCSQTLNHNVMYWYQQKSSQAPKLLFHYYDKDFNNEADTPDNFQSRRPNTSFCFLDIRSPGLGDTAMYLCATSHPGYEQYFGPGTRLTVT.